This T cell receptor beta chain was recorded in a study of Ad26.COV2.S vaccination and SARS-CoV-2 variants. Study-level information: Once, or twice with 56 days between doses, Ad26.COV2.S was given intramuscularly.

Findings and limits, study-wide: Analyses that measured TCR breadth and depth may have underestimated total T cell responses.

On this clone itself: Its specificity is not known. The same CDR3 also results from other DNA sequences found in this sample.

Generated by immunoSEQ multiplex PCR, the TCRdb table keeps only in-frame clones and is missing some. In the table there are approximately 300,000 clones, just under 85% of which are singletons. Treatment here: over 15 received Ad26.COV2.S at low or high dose, single or two shots; about 5 received placebo; per-sample allocation not given. Collection of the samples took place on day 63 after the first injection of vaccine or placebo. The CDR3 loop spans 13 amino acids. Trimming removed 0 bases from V and 4 bases from J, with 7 bases in between. Germline V CDR1 and CDR2: GTSNPN, SVGIG (reference sequence).

This material consisted of peripheral blood, taken in a trial of Ad26.COV2.S vaccine versus placebo. J is TRBJ1-5 and V is TRBV30; D is unclear. This sequence originates from a person between 18 and 65 years old who received the Ad26.COV2.S COVID-19 vaccine or a placebo. This chain's CDR3 is CAWSVDGNQPQHF. In DNA, the CDR3 is TGTGCCTGGAGTGTAGATGGAAATCAGCCCCAGCATTTT.